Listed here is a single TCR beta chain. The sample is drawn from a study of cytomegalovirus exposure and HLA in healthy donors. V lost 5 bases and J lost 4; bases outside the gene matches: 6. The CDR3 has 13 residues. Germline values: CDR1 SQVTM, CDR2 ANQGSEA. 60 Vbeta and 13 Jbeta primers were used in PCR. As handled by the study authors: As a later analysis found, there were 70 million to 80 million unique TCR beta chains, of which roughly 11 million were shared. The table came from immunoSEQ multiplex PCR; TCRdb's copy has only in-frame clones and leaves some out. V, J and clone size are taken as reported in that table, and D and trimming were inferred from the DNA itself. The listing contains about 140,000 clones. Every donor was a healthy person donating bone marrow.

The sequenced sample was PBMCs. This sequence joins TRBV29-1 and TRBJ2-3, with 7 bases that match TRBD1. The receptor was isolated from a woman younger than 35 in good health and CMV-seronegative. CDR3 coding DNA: TGCAGCGTTCGACAGGGCTGGGCAGATACGCAGTATTTT. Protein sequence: CSVRQGWADTQYF.